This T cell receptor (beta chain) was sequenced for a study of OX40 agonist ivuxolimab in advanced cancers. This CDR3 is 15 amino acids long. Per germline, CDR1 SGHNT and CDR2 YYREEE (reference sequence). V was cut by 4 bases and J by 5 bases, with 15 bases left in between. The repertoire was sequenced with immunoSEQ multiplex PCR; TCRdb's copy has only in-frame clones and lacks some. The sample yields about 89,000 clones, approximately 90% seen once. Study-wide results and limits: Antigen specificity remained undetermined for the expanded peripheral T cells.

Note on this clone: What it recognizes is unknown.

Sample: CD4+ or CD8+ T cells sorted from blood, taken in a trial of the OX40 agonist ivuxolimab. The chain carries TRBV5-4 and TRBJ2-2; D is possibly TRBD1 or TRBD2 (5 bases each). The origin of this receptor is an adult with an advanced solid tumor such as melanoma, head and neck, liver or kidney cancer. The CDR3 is CASSIGTAVTGELFF. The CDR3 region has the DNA TGTGCCAGCAGCATCGGGACGGCGGTGACCGGGGAGCTGTTTTTT. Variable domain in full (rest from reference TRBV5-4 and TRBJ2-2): ETGVTQSPTHLIKTRGQQVTLRCSSQSGHNTVSWYQQALGQGPQFIFQYYREEENGRGNFPPRFSGLQFPNYSSELNVNALELDDSALYLCASSIGTAVTGELFFGEGSRLTVL.